These 13 T cell receptor beta chains were all obtained from the same sample, sequenced in a study of blood T cell repertoires in COVID-19. Profiling relied on immunoSEQ multiplex PCR, and the TCRdb table lists in-frame clones only, not all of them. Of over 100,000 clones in the sample, approximately 80% were seen once. The source material was peripheral blood. The origin of the receptors is a human donor in a cohort sampled during active COVID-19.

In its sample, this clone was seen once. The rearrangement joins TRBV9 to TRBJ1-2; 10 bases map to TRBD1. The CDR3 totals 16 residues. Germline V gives CDR1 SGDLS, CDR2 YYNGEE. V lost 3 bases to trimming and J lost 8 bases; unmatched junction nucleotides: 13. The DNA for the CDR3 is TGTGCCAGCAGCGCAACCGGGACAGGGGTTTTGGGCGGCTACACCTTC. It encodes CASSATGTGVLGGYTF. Together with reference TRBV9 and TRBJ1-2, the CDR3 gives the full variable domain: DSGVTQTPKHLITATGQRVTLRCSPRSGDLSVYWYQQSLDQGLQFLIQYYNGEERAKGNILERFSAQQFPDLHSELNLSSLELGDSALYFCASSATGTGVLGGYTFGSGTRLTVV.

The chain has TRBV5-8 and TRBJ2-6; weak D call: TRBD2 (5 bases). CDR1 is SGHTS, CDR2 YDEGEE, per germline. This CDR3 comprises 15 residues. V lost 3 bases and J 1 base, leaving 8 bases between the germline ends. CDR3 sequence reads: CASSYWTSGANVLTF. The DNA for the CDR3 is TGTGCCAGCAGCTACTGGACTTCTGGGGCCAACGTCCTGACTTTC.

V is TRBV30 and J is TRBJ1-6; TRBD1 agrees at 8 bases. V lost 5 bases and J lost 4; bases outside the gene matches: 4. The length of the CDR3 is 14 residues. The V gene's germline CDR1 is GTSNPN and CDR2 SVGIG (reference sequence). CDR3 region: CAWGTGDYNSPLHF. The DNA for the CDR3 is TGTGCCTGGGGGACAGGAGATTATAATTCACCCCTCCACTTT.

The chain couples TRBV5-1 to TRBJ2-3; 11 nucleotides match TRBD2. The CDR3 has 15 amino acids. Germline assignment: CDR1 SGHRS and CDR2 YFSETQ. The V segment lost 2 bases and the J segment 3 bases; nucleotides outside the gene matches: 2. CDR3 DNA sequence: TGCGCCAGCAGCTTAGGGACTAGCGGAACAGATACGCAGTATTTT. Translation gives CASSLGTSGTDTQYF. The whole variable domain, filled in from reference TRBV5-1 and TRBJ2-3, reads KAGVTQTPRYLIKTRGQQVTLSCSPISGHRSVSWYQQTPGQGLQFLFEYFSETQRNKGNFPGRFSGRQFSNSRSEMNVSTLELGDSALYLCASSLGTSGTDTQYFGPGTRLTVL.

The V and J genes are TRBV6-1 and TRBJ2-7; D is ambiguous. The V end lost 2 bases, the J end lost 2 bases, and 10 bases lay between the germline ends. This CDR3 has 14 residues. The germline gives CDR1 MNHNS, CDR2 SASEGT. The CDR3 coding sequence is TGTGCCAGCAGTGAACTGGGCCCAACCTACGAGCAGTACTTC. Translating it yields CASSELGPTYEQYF.

This clone was detected once. The rearrangement joins TRBV4-2 to TRBJ2-7; D gene uncertain. This CDR3 is built from 14 residues. V was clipped by 0 bases and J by 2 bases, with 8 bases between them. In germline, CDR1 is LGHNA, CDR2 YNFKEQ. CDR3 in amino acids: CASSQDPLAYEQYF. The DNA for the CDR3 is TGTGCCAGCAGCCAAGATCCACTTGCCTACGAGCAGTACTTC.

J is TRBJ1-5 and V is TRBV7-2; D call uncertain. Per the germline V gene, CDR1 is SGHTA and CDR2 is FQGNSA. CDR3 length equals 16 residues. V was cut by 2 bases and J by 3 bases, with 14 bases left in between. For the CDR3, the DNA is TGTGCCAGCAGCTTAACCCTAAACCCTTCCAATCAGCCCCAGCATTTT. Its protein is CASSLTLNPSNQPQHF.

The chain employs TRBV2 and TRBJ1-2, with 11 positions matching TRBD1. The trim removed 5 bases at V and 8 bases at J, leaving 16 bases unmatched. In germline, CDR1 is SNHLY, CDR2 FYNNEI. The CDR3 contains 17 residues. CDR3 bases: TGTGCCAGCAGTCCACCCTCGGGGGGACAGGGGGATAGCGGCTACACCTTC. Encoded protein: CASSPPSGGQGDSGYTF.

This clone has a single count. The chain combines TRBV6-6 with TRBJ2-7, with D possibly being TRBD2 (6 bases). There are 14 residues in the CDR3. Germline V gene data show CDR1 as MNHNY and CDR2 as SVGAGI (reference sequence). V was shortened by 7 bases and J by 6 bases, with 19 bases between the two germline ends. The CDR3 DNA reads as TGTGCCAGCACCCACGCGGCTAGCGCGGGCGAGCAGTACTTC. Translating gives CASTHAASAGEQYF.

This chain connects TRBV4-3 to TRBJ1-6; TRBD1 agrees at 8 bases. Trimming cost V 4 bases and J 4 bases; bases outside gene matches: 15. Germline V gene lookup returns CDR1 LGHNA and CDR2 YSLEER. CDR3 length: 19 residues. DNA for the CDR3: TGCGCCAGCAGCCCTCCAGGGGGCCGGACGAATTTTTATAATTCACCCCTCCACTTT. Translating gives CASSPPGGRTNFYNSPLHF.

The genes are TRBV2 and TRBJ2-7; 13 nucleotides agree with TRBD2. CDR3 size: 16 residues. Germline CDR1 SNHLY, CDR2 FYNNEI. V shed 5 bases, J shed 2 bases, and the junction held 6 bases outside the gene matches. CDR3 residues: CASSHKLAGGTYEQYF. CDR3 nucleotide sequence: TGTGCCAGCAGTCACAAACTAGCGGGGGGGACCTACGAGCAGTACTTC.

The rearrangement links TRBV28 to TRBJ2-7, with D perhaps matching TRBD2 (6 bases). Looked up from germline, CDR1 is MDHEN and CDR2 is SYDVKM. Trimming removed 6 bases from V and 1 base from J, with 16 bases in between. The CDR3 is made up of 15 amino acids. CDR3 sequence reads: CASSFRDFLSYEQYF. The CDR3 region has the DNA TGTGCCAGCAGCTTCCGGGACTTTCTTTCCTACGAGCAGTACTTC.

V is TRBV6-6 and J is TRBJ2-5, with 11 bases lining up with TRBD2. V was clipped by 5 bases and J by 5 bases; unmatched bases: 7. This CDR3 contains 15 residues. Germline V gives CDR1 MNHNY, CDR2 SVGAGI (reference sequence). Here the CDR3 DNA reads TGTGCCAGCAGTACGAGACTAGCGGGGAGGGAGACCCAGTACTTC. It yields the protein CASSTRLAGRETQYF.